Shown below are 9 T cell receptor beta chains from a single sample sequenced in a study of CD8 T cells in Susac syndrome. Reverse transcription of roughly 0.5 to 1 ug RNA was carried out with random hexamers. TCRdb called the immunoSEQ multiplex PCR reads again in MiXCR, with one record for every CDR3 protein. The data hold some 77,000 distinct CDR3 sequences, with about 93% observed a single time. The sequencing input was CD4+ T cells from PBMCs. Source of these receptors: a human donor with Susac syndrome.

The V gene is TRBV7-2, the J gene TRBJ2-3, with D maybe TRBD2 (6 bases). The germline V gene encodes CDR1 SGHTA and CDR2 FQGNSA. Between the trimmed V and J ends, which lost 4 bases and 4 bases, there was a span of 15 bases. The CDR3 contains 15 residues. The chain's CDR3 is CASSSGTHTADTQYF. The CDR3 nucleotides are TGTGCCAGCAGCTCAGGGACTCATACTGCAGATACGCAGTATTTT.

This clonotype has a single count. The rearrangement joins TRBV20-1 to TRBJ2-2, with 14 bases identical to TRBD2. CDR1 and CDR2 (germline): DFQATT, SNEGSKA (reference sequence). CDR3 length: 15 amino acids. The trim removed 7 bases at V and 8 bases at J, leaving 9 bases unmatched. The CDR3 sequence: CSVLPGLAGAGELFF. Written as DNA, the CDR3 is TGCAGTGTCCTGCCGGGACTAGCGGGAGCAGGGGAGCTGTTTTTT.

This rearrangement joins TRBV28 to TRBJ2-7; tentatively, D is TRBD2 (6 bases). V gave up 10 bases and J gave up 3 bases, with 10 bases separating them. Looked up from germline, CDR1 is MDHEN and CDR2 is SYDVKM. CDR3 size: 11 residues. The CDR3: CATGLNYEQYF. CDR3 DNA: TGTGCCACGGGACTTAACTACGAGCAGTACTTC.

This clonotype showed up just a few times. At one of its ends the junction is not consistent with the germline gene, which may arise from a read error. The rearrangement uses TRBV7-2 and TRBJ2-1; 9 bases line up with TRBD2. The CDR3 extends over 16 amino acids. The V gene's germline CDR1 is SGHTA and CDR2 FQGNSA. CDR3 sequence: CASSLAASGDDNEQFF. DNA for the CDR3: TGTGCCAGCAGCCTAGCCGCTAGCGGGGACGACAATGAGCAGTTCTTC.

The V gene is TRBV29-1, the J gene TRBJ2-7, with D possibly matching TRBD2 (6 bases). The CDR3 is 15 residues long. V lost 7 bases to trimming and J lost 0 bases, with 19 bases between them. Germline V CDR1 and CDR2: SQVTM, ANQGSEA. The DNA of the CDR3 is TGCAGCGCCAGATATGGGACTGAAGTCTCCTACGAGCAGTACTTC. Translation gives CSARYGTEVSYEQYF.

This clonotype was recorded once. The V gene is TRBV2, the J gene TRBJ2-4; the D call may be TRBD1 or TRBD2 (5 bases each). This CDR3 comprises 11 residues. Germline V gene data show CDR1 as SNHLY and CDR2 as FYNNEI. Between the trimmed V and J ends, which lost 8 bases and 7 bases, there was a span of 9 bases. The CDR3 loop reads CASLGENIQYF. Written as DNA, the CDR3 is TGTGCCAGCCTAGGGGAGAACATTCAGTACTTC.

The chain couples TRBV28 to TRBJ2-5; no clear D. V was trimmed by 6 bases and J by 5 bases, leaving 10 bases between them. Germline assignment: CDR1 MDHEN and CDR2 SYDVKM. This CDR3 comprises 12 residues. In DNA form, the CDR3 reads TGTGCCAGCAGGACCTTTTTGGAGACCCAGTACTTC. Protein sequence: CASRTFLETQYF.

The chain employs TRBV19 and TRBJ2-7, with 11 bases matching TRBD2. V shed 5 bases and J 4 bases; nucleotides not matched to a gene: 10. Germline values: CDR1 LNHDA, CDR2 SQIVND (reference sequence). The CDR3 contains 16 residues. CDR3 residues: CASSGYGTSGDYEQYF. For the CDR3, the DNA is TGTGCCAGTAGTGGGTACGGGACTAGCGGAGATTACGAGCAGTACTTC.

The chain is built from TRBV7-2 and TRBJ2-1; the D is unclear. Between the trimmed V and J ends, which lost 5 bases and 6 bases, there was a span of 5 bases. The germline V gene encodes CDR1 SGHTA and CDR2 FQGNSA. CDR3 length: 11 amino acids. CDR3 sequence (DNA): TGTGCCAGCAGCGTCACCAATGAGCAGTTCTTC. Encoded protein: CASSVTNEQFF.